This TCR beta chain emerged from a study of blood T cell repertoires in COVID-19. The CDR3 is 14 residues long. CDR1 and CDR2 from the germline V gene are SGHNT and YYREEE (reference sequence). V lost 4 bases to trimming and J lost 5 bases; unmatched junction nucleotides: 6. Clones were read by immunoSEQ multiplex PCR, and TCRdb kept only the in-frame ones, dropping some. The top ten hold around 1.1% of the sample, which has under 500,000 clones, 80% to 90% seen once. The clonotype was recovered from a man aged 25 to 45 who had recovered from COVID-19. The chain has TRBV5-4 and TRBJ2-5; 9 bases match TRBD1. The sequenced sample consisted of PBMCs or T cells enriched from blood (not recorded which). This CDR3 is CASSPGTGYETQYF. In DNA, the CDR3 is TGTGCCAGCAGCCCAGGGACAGGGTATGAGACCCAGTACTTC.